The next 24 T cell receptor beta chains were all read from a single sample in a study of cytomegalovirus exposure and HLA in healthy donors. It was with 60 Vbeta and 13 Jbeta primers that the PCR ran. Generated by immunoSEQ multiplex PCR, the TCRdb table keeps only in-frame clones and is missing some. The table has approximately 76,000 clones, roughly 63% seen once; the top ten hold over 5.5%. Sequences were obtained from PBMCs. These receptors came from a man in his thirties or forties in good health and CMV-seropositive.

This clone was counted a single time. This chain joins TRBV7-9 and TRBJ2-3; maybe TRBD2 (5 bases). This CDR3 contains 13 residues. The ends were cut back, 1 base at V and 7 bases at J, with 9 bases in the middle. The germline gives CDR1 SEHNR, CDR2 FQNEAQ (reference sequence). This CDR3 reads CASSLVRENTQYF. In DNA form, the CDR3 reads TGTGCCAGCAGCTTAGTGAGGGAGAATACGCAGTATTTT. The variable domain in full, completed from reference TRBV7-9 and TRBJ2-3, reads DTGVSQNPRHKITKRGQNVTFRCDPISEHNRLYWYRQTLGQGPEFLTYFQNEAQLEKSRLLSDRFSAERPKGSFSTLEIQRTEQGDSAMYLCASSLVRENTQYFGPGTRLTVL.

In this sample, this clone turned up a few times. The gene calls are TRBV28 and TRBJ2-1; 10 bases align to TRBD2. The CDR3 has 17 residues. Trimming removed 5 bases from V and 4 bases from J; junction bases left unmatched: 11. Germline V gene sequence: CDR1 MDHEN, CDR2 SYDVKM. CDR3: CASSLAIAGGLYNEQFF. The CDR3 DNA sequence: TGTGCCAGCAGTCTGGCGATAGCGGGAGGACTGTACAATGAGCAGTTCTTC.

This chain joins TRBV5-1 and TRBJ1-1; a possible D gene is TRBD1 (5 bases). The germline V gene encodes CDR1 SGHRS and CDR2 YFSETQ. V was trimmed by 0 bases and J by 3 bases, leaving 12 bases between them. The length of the CDR3 is 15 residues. CDR3 sequence reads: CASSLVGGRYTEAFF. The CDR3 bases are TGCGCCAGCAGCTTGGTCGGGGGGAGGTACACTGAAGCTTTCTTT.

The V gene is TRBV5-1, the J gene TRBJ2-1; 7 nucleotides align to TRBD2. CDR1 is SGHRS and CDR2 is YFSETQ in the germline V gene. CDR3 size: 16 residues. V was pared by 4 bases and J by 7 bases, with 14 bases of the junction left unmatched. CDR3: CASSLTTGGLPNEQFF. Written as DNA, the CDR3 is TGCGCCAGCAGCCTCACTACGGGGGGACTCCCGAATGAGCAGTTCTTC.

The chain couples TRBV4-1 to TRBJ1-5, with 9 bases aligning to TRBD1. The CDR3 has 16 residues. Germline-derived CDR1 and CDR2 are MGHRA and YSYEKL. Trimming cost V 0 bases and J 10 bases; bases outside gene matches: 10. As DNA, the CDR3 is TGCGCCAGCAGCCAAGAAGGACAGGGGCCTCGTTACCCCCAGCATTTT. Its translation: CASSQEGQGPRYPQHF.

The V call is TRBV4-2, the J call TRBJ2-5; 9 bases are a match to TRBD2. This CDR3 is built from 17 residues. With V trimmed by 2 bases and J by 5 bases, 12 bases remained unmatched. Germline V gene lookup returns CDR1 LGHNA and CDR2 YNFKEQ. The CDR3 nucleotides read TGTGCCAGCAGCCAAAGGCCTAGCGGGGAGTCGAGGGAGACCCAGTACTTC. Translation: CASSQRPSGESRETQYF.

There are a few counts of this clone. The chain joins TRBV7-3 to TRBJ2-1; D may be TRBD1 (6 bases). V lost 5 bases and J lost 6, with 17 bases in between. CDR1 SGHTA and CDR2 FQGTGA come from the germline V gene. The CDR3 is 15 residues long. Here the CDR3 reads CASSPLGGLANEQFF. DNA of the CDR3: TGTGCCAGCAGCCCTCTTGGGGGCCTGGCCAATGAGCAGTTCTTC. The whole variable domain, remainder taken from reference TRBV7-3 and TRBJ2-1, is GAGVSQTPSNKVTEKGKYVELRCDPISGHTALYWYRQSLGQGPEFLIYFQGTGAADDSGLPNDRFFAVRPEGSVSTLKIQRTERGDSAVYLCASSPLGGLANEQFFGPGTRLTVL.

The gene calls are TRBV2 and TRBJ1-1; 7 bases line up with TRBD1. Per the germline V gene, CDR1 is SNHLY and CDR2 is FYNNEI. This CDR3 comprises 14 residues. V lost 5 bases and J lost 4; bases outside the gene matches: 7. CDR3 DNA: TGTGCCAGCAGTCAGGGGGGAGGTAGCACTGAAGCTTTCTTT. This gives the protein CASSQGGGSTEAFF.

V and J are TRBV19 and TRBJ1-1; a possible D gene is TRBD1 (6 bases). This CDR3 is 16 amino acids long. Per germline, CDR1 LNHDA and CDR2 SQIVND (reference sequence). With 3 bases removed from V and 4 bases from J, the gap between germline ends came to 18 bases. CDR3 in amino acids: CASSIFGGRVFTEAFF. CDR3 nucleotide sequence: TGTGCCAGTAGTATTTTTGGGGGCAGGGTTTTCACTGAAGCTTTCTTT.

This clone was detected only a few times. The rearrangement joins TRBV15 to TRBJ2-3; D uncertain. Trimming removed 4 bases from V and 1 base from J, with 9 bases in between. The germline V gene has CDR1 LNHNV and CDR2 YYDKDF (reference sequence). This CDR3 contains 14 residues. CDR3 coding DNA: TGTGCCACCAGCACCCTAGAAGGCACAGATACGCAGTATTTT. Its protein is CATSTLEGTDTQYF. The full variable domain, with the rest looked up from reference TRBV15 and TRBJ2-3, is DAMVIQNPRYQVTQFGKPVTLSCSQTLNHNVMYWYQQKSSQAPKLLFHYYDKDFNNEADTPDNFQSRRPNTSFCFLDIRSPGLGDTAMYLCATSTLEGTDTQYFGPGTRLTVL.

The V gene is TRBV7-9, the J gene TRBJ2-1; D is possibly TRBD2 (5 bases). This CDR3 is built from 13 residues. Per the germline V gene, CDR1 is SEHNR and CDR2 is FQNEAQ (reference sequence). V lost 4 bases and J 7 bases, leaving 11 bases between the germline ends. The CDR3 sequence is CASSSGIINEQFF. The CDR3 DNA is TGTGCCAGCAGCTCCGGGATTATAAATGAGCAGTTCTTC.

The chain uses TRBV6-1 and TRBJ2-1, with a tentative D call TRBD1 (6 bases). CDR3 length: 14 residues. The V and J ends lost 6 bases and 8 bases respectively, with 17 bases between them. The germline V gene encodes CDR1 MNHNS and CDR2 SASEGT. CDR3 bases: TGTGCCAGCAGCAGACCAGGGGATCTGGATGAGCAGTTCTTC. Residues: CASSRPGDLDEQFF.

The V call is TRBV10-1, the J call TRBJ2-7; D call uncertain. V was shortened by 0 bases and J by 5 bases, with 14 bases between the two germline ends. CDR3 length: 15 amino acids. Germline CDR1 and CDR2: WNHNN and SYGVQD (reference sequence). The chain's CDR3 is CASSESDDRVNEQYF. CDR3 in DNA: TGCGCCAGCAGTGAGTCTGACGATCGGGTCAACGAGCAGTACTTC.

V is TRBV21-1 and J is TRBJ2-7; the table's D call, TRBD2, was not checked against the DNA. TRBV21-1 is deemed a pseudogene. CDR3 size: 17 residues. CDR3 nucleotide sequence: TGTGCCAGCAGCAAAGAGGTGAGGGCAGGGGAGGGGGACGAGCAGTACTTC. This translates into CASSKEVRAGEGDEQYF.

The chain joins TRBV28 to TRBJ2-7, with 14 bases that match TRBD2. The CDR3 runs to 15 residues. Losses at the gene ends were 2 bases for V and 4 bases for J; bases not matched to a gene: 1. Germline assignment: CDR1 MDHEN and CDR2 SYDVKM. CDR3 sequence: CASSLGTSGRYEQYF. The CDR3 nucleotides read TGTGCCAGCAGTTTAGGGACTAGCGGGAGATACGAGCAGTACTTC.

With respect to this clone: At the DNA level, this CDR3 is encoded by other sequences in the same sample as well. The chain combines TRBV19 with TRBJ1-1; TRBD1 matches 10 bases. The length of the CDR3 is 14 residues. Germline V gene data show CDR1 as LNHDA and CDR2 as SQIVND (reference sequence). With V trimmed by 5 bases and J by 4 bases, 4 bases remained unmatched. In DNA, the CDR3 is TGTGCCAGTAGTCCAGGACAGGGGGGCACTGAAGCTTTCTTT. This sequence encodes CASSPGQGGTEAFF. The variable domain in full, completed from reference TRBV19 and TRBJ1-1, reads DGGITQSPKYLFRKEGQNVTLSCEQNLNHDAMYWYRQDPGQGLRLIYYSQIVNDFQKGDIAEGYSVSREKKESFPLTVTSAQKNPTAFYLCASSPGQGGTEAFFGQGTRLTVV.

CDR3 loop: CASQGGSPYSYNEQFF. The CDR3 coding sequence is TGTGCCAGCCAGGGGGGAAGTCCCTACTCCTACAATGAGCAGTTCTTC. The chain uses TRBV18 and TRBJ2-1, with a possible D match to TRBD1 (7 bases). V was cut by 8 bases and J by 0 bases, with 17 bases left in between. This CDR3 contains 16 residues. CDR1 and CDR2 from the germline V gene are KGHSH and LQKENI.

This clone occurred a few times. V is TRBV6-1 and J is TRBJ2-3; 7 positions agree with TRBD1. V lost 5 bases to trimming and J lost 6 bases; unmatched junction nucleotides: 8. The germline V gene has CDR1 MNHNS and CDR2 SASEGT. The CDR3 consists of 14 residues. The chain's CDR3 is CASSRYRDSDTQYF. As DNA, the CDR3 is TGTGCCAGCAGTCGATACCGGGACAGTGATACGCAGTATTTT.

This chain joins TRBV6-5 and TRBJ2-1, with TRBD1 matching over 8 bases. V was pared by 3 bases and J by 9 bases, with 7 bases of the junction left unmatched. CDR3 length equals 14 residues. Germline V CDR1 and CDR2: MNHEY, SVGAGI. CDR3 sequence: CASSYQGASSEQFF. The CDR3 nucleotides read TGTGCCAGCAGTTATCAGGGGGCGTCAAGTGAGCAGTTCTTC.

This clone was seen more than once but under ten times. The CDR3 sequence is CASSTTVEGYEQYF. The DNA of the CDR3 is TGCGCCAGCAGCACGACAGTGGAAGGCTACGAGCAGTACTTC. The V call is TRBV4-1, the J call TRBJ2-7; the D gene is possibly TRBD1 (5 bases). Deletions cut 5 bases from V and 3 bases from J, with 14 bases between. The CDR3 is 14 amino acids. Germline V lookup: CDR1 MGHRA, CDR2 YSYEKL.

This clone has a single count. The chain employs TRBV6-1 and TRBJ2-1, with 8 nucleotides matching TRBD1. The V gene end was trimmed by 6 bases and the J gene end by 3 bases; junction bases not matched to a gene: 7. This CDR3 has 15 amino acids. Germline CDR1 is MNHNS and CDR2 is SASEGT. The chain's CDR3 is CASSDRDRSYNEQFF. The CDR3 region has the DNA TGTGCCAGCAGCGATCGGGACAGGAGCTACAATGAGCAGTTCTTC.

A remark on this clone: The conserved phenylalanine or tryptophan normally closing the CDR3 is absent here, so this likely arose from a read error. The J gene is TRBJ2-7, the V gene TRBV6-1; no reliable D call. The CDR3 extends over 10 amino acids. V shed 2 bases and J shed 7 bases, with 3 bases lying between them. CDR1 and CDR2 (germline): MNHNS, SASEGT. The CDR3 here is CASSESEQYL. In DNA form, the CDR3 reads TGTGCCAGCAGTGAATCGGAGCAGTACCTC.

This clone has just one count. This chain uses TRBV28 with TRBJ2-7; 9 nucleotides match TRBD2. Unmatched junction bases numbered 5, after V lost 5 bases and J lost 6 bases. There are 13 residues in the CDR3. Germline lookup yields CDR1 MDHEN and CDR2 SYDVKM. In DNA, the CDR3 is TGTGCCAGCAGTGGGACTAGCCCCCGCGAGCAGTACTTC. Its protein is CASSGTSPREQYF.

V gene TRBV28 combines with J gene TRBJ2-1; 10 bases map to TRBD2. Germline trimming cut 7 bases from V and 1 base from J; bases unmatched to any gene: 10. CDR1 is MDHEN, CDR2 SYDVKM, per germline. The CDR3 is 17 amino acids. The chain's CDR3 is CASTLGGSGGSYNEQFF. The CDR3 coding sequence is TGTGCCAGCACCCTAGGTGGTAGCGGGGGGTCCTACAATGAGCAGTTCTTC.